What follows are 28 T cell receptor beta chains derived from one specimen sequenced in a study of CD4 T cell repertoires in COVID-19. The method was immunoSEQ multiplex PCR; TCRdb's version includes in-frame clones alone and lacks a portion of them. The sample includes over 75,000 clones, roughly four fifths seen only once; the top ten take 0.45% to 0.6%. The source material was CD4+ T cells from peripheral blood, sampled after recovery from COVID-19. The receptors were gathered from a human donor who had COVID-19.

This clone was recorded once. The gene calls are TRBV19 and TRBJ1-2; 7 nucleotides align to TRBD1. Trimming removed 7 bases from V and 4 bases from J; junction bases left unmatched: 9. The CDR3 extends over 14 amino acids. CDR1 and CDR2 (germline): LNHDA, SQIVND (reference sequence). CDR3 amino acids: CASTNTGEVYGYTF. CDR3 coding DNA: TGTGCCAGTACTAATACAGGGGAAGTCTATGGCTACACCTTC.

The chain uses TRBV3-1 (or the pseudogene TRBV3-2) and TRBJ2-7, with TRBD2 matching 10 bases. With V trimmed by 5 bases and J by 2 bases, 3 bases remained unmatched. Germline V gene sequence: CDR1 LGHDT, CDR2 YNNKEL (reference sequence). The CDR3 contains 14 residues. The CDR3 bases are TGTGCCAGCAGCAGGACTAGCGGAGCCTACGAGCAGTACTTC. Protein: CASSRTSGAYEQYF.

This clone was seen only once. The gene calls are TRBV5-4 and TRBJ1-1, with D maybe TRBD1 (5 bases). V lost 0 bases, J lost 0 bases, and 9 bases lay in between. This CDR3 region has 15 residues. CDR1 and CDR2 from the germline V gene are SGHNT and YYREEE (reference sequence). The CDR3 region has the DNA TGTGCCAGCAGCTTGGAAGTACAGGTGAACACTGAAGCTTTCTTT. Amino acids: CASSLEVQVNTEAFF.

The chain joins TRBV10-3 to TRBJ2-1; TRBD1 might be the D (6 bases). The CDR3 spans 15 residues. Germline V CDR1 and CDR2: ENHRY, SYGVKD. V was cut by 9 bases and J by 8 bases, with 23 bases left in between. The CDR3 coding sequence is TGTGCCATAGCCTCAGGGCTCCTCAAGGGGGATGAGCAGTTCTTC. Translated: CAIASGLLKGDEQFF.

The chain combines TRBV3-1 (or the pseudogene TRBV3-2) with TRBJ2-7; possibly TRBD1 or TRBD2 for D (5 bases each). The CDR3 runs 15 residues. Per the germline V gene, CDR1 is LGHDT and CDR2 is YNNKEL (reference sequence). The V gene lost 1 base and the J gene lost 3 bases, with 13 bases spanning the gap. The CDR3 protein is CASSQVWGSGYEQYF. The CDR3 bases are TGTGCCAGCAGCCAAGTGTGGGGGAGTGGCTACGAGCAGTACTTC.

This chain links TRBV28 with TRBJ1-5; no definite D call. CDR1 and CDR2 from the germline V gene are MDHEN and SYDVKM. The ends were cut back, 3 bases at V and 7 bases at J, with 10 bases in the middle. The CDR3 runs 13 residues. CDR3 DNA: TGTGCCAGCAGTTTCCGTCCGGGGCAGCCCCAGCATTTT. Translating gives CASSFRPGQPQHF.

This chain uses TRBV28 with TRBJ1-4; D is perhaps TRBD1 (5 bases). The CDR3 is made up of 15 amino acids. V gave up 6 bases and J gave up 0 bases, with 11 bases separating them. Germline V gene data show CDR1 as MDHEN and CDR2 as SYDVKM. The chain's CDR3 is CASSLTGATNEKLFF. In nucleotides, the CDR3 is TGTGCCAGCAGCCTTACGGGGGCAACTAATGAAAAACTGTTTTTT.

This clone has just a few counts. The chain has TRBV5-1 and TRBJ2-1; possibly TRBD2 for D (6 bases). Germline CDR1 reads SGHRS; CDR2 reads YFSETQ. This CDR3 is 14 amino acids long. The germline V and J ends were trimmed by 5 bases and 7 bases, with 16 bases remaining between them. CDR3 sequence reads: CASSPTLATNEQFF. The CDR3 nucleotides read TGCGCCAGCAGTCCTACACTAGCCACAAATGAGCAGTTCTTC.

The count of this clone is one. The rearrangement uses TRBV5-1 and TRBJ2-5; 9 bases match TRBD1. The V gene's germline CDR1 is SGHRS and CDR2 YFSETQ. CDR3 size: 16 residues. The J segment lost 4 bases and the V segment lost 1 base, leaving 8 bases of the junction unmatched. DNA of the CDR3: TGCGCCAGCAGCTTGCAACCGGGACAGGGCGGAGAGACCCAGTACTTC. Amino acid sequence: CASSLQPGQGGETQYF.

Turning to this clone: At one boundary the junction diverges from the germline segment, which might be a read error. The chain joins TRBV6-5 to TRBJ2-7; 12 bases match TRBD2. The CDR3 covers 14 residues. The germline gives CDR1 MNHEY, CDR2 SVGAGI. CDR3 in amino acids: CATGPTSGRPNSDF. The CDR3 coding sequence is TGTGCCACCGGCCCAACTAGCGGGAGGCCTAACTCGGACTTC.

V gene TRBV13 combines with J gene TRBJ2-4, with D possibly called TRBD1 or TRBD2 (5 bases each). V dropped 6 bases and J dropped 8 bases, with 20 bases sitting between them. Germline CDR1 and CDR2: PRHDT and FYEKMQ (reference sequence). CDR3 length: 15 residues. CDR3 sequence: CASRGSGTAFDIQYF. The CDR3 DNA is TGTGCCAGCAGGGGTTCCGGGACGGCGTTCGACATTCAGTACTTC. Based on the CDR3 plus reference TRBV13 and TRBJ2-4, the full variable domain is AAGVIQSPRHLIKEKRETATLKCYPIPRHDTVYWYQQGPGQDPQFLISFYEKMQSDKGSIPDRFSAQQFSDYHSELNMSSLELGDSALYFCASRGSGTAFDIQYFGAGTRLSVL.

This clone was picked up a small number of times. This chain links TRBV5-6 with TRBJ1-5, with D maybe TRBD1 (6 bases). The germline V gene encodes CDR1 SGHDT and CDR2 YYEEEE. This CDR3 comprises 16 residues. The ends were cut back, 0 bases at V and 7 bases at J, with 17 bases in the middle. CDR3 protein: CASSLGRGVRRQPQHF. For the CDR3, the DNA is TGTGCCAGCAGCTTGGGCAGGGGAGTAAGAAGACAGCCCCAGCATTTT. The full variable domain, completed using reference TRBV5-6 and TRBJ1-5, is DAGVTQSPTHLIKTRGQQVTLRCSPKSGHDTVSWYQQALGQGPQFIFQYYEEEERQRGNFPDRFSGHQFPNYSSELNVNALLLGDSALYLCASSLGRGVRRQPQHFGDGTRLSIL.

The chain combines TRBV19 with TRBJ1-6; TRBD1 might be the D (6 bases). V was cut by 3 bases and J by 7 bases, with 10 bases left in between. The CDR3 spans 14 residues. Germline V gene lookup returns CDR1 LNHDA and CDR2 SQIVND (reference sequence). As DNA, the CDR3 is TGTGCCAGTAGTATGGGGACAAGCAATTCACCCCTCCACTTT. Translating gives CASSMGTSNSPLHF.

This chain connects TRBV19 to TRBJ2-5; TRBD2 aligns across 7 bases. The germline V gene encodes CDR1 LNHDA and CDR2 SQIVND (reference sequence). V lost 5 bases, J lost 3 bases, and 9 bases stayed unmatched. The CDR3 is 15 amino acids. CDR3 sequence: CASSPFGGGKETQYF. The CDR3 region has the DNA TGTGCCAGTAGTCCCTTCGGCGGGGGAAAAGAGACCCAGTACTTC.

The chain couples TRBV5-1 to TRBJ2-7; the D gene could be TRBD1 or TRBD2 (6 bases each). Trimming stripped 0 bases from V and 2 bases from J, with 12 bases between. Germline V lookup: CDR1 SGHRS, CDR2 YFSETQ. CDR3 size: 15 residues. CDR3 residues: CASSLARGVAYEQYF. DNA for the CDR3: TGCGCCAGCAGCTTGGCAAGGGGGGTAGCCTACGAGCAGTACTTC.

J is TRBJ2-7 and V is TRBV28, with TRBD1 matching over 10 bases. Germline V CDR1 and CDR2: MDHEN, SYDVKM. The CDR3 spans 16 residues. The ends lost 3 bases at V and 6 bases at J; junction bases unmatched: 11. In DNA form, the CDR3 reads TGTGCCAGCAGTTTGCATCCGGGACAGGGGTCTGGCGAGCAGTACTTC. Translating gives CASSLHPGQGSGEQYF.

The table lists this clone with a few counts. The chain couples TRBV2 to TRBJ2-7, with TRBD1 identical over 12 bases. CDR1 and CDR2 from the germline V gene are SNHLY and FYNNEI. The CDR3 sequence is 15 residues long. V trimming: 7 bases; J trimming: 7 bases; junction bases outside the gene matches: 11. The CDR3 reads CASKRGGQGAREQYF. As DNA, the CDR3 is TGTGCCAGCAAAAGGGGGGGACAGGGGGCGCGAGAGCAGTACTTC.

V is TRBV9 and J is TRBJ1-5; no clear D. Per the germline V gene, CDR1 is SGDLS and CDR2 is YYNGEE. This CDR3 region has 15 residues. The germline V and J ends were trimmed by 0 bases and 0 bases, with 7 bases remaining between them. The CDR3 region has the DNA TGTGCCAGCAGCGTAGAGGGATTTAGCAATCAGCCCCAGCATTTT. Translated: CASSVEGFSNQPQHF.

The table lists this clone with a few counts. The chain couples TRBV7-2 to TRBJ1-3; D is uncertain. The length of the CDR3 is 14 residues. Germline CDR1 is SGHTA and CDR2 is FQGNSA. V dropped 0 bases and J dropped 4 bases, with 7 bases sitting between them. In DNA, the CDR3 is TGTGCCAGCAGCTTAGCAGGGCAAGGAAACACCATATATTTT. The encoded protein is CASSLAGQGNTIYF.

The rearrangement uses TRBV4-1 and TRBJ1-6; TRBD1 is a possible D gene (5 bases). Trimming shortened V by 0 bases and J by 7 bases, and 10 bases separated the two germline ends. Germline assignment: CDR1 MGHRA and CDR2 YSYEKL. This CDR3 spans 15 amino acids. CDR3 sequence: CASSQDWGRNSPLHF. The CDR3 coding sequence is TGCGCCAGCAGCCAAGATTGGGGCAGAAATTCACCCCTCCACTTT.

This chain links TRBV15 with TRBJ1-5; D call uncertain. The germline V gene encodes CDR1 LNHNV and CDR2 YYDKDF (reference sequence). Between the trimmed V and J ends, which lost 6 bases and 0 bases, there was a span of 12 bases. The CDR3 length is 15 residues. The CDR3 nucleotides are TGTGCCACCAGGATCGACCTTAATAGCAATCAGCCCCAGCATTTT. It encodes CATRIDLNSNQPQHF.

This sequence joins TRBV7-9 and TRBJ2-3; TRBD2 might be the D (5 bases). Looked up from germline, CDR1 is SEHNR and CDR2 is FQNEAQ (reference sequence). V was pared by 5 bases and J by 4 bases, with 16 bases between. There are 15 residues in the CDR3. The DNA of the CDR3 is TGTGCCAGCAGCCCCCTCCGGGCGGGCGCAGATACGCAGTATTTT. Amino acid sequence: CASSPLRAGADTQYF.

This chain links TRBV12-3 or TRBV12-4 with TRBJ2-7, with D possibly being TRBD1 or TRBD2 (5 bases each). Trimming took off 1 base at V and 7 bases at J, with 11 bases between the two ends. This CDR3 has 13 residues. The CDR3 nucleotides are TGTGCCAGCAGTTTAGGGGGGAGCTCTGAGCAGTACTTC. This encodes CASSLGGSSEQYF.

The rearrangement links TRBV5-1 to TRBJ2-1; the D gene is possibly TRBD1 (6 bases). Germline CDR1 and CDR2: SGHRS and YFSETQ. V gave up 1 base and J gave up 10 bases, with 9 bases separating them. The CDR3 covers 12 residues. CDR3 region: CASSLWDTEQFF. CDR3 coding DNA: TGCGCCAGCAGCTTGTGGGACACAGAGCAGTTCTTC.

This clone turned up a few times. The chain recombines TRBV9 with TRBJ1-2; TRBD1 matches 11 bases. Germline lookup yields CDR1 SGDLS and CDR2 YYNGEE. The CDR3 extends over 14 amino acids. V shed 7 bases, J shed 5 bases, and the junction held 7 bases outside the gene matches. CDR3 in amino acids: CASATGQGGYGYTF. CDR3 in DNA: TGTGCCAGCGCCACGGGACAGGGGGGATATGGCTACACCTTC.

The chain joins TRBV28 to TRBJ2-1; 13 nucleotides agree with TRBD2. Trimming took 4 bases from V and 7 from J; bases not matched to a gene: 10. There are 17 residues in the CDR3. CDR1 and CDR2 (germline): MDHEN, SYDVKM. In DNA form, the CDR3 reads TGTGCCAGCAGTTCCTTTTCCGGGACTAGCGGGAAGAATGAGCAGTTCTTC. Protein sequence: CASSSFSGTSGKNEQFF.

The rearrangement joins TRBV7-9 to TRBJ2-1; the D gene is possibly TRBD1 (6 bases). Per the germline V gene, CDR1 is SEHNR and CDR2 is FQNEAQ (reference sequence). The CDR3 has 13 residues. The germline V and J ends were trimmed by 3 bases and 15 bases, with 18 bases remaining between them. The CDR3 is CASSFAQGPLWFF. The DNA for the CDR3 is TGTGCCAGCAGCTTTGCACAGGGCCCATTATGGTTCTTC.

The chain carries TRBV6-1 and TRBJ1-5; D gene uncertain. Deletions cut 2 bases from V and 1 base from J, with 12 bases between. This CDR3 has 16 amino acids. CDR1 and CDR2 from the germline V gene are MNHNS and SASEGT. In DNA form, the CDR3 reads TGTGCCAGCAGTGAATTGCCCCCCGGCAGCAATCAGCCCCAGCATTTT. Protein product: CASSELPPGSNQPQHF.